This T cell receptor (beta chain) comes out of a study of human T cells and chemical hapten exposure. Study context: Small pooled library volume differences chiefly drove per-sample TCR yield variation.

General study points: DPC sensitization left the count of TCRs above 1 in 1000 unchanged.

As concerns this clonotype: Its antigen is unknown.

Time point defined: healthy volunteer bleed at 6 weeks. Unfractionated whole blood was the source from which total RNA was extracted. Library construction involved attaching unique molecular identifiers to individual cDNA molecules, which allowed quantitative, reproducible TCR counting. Per the original data handling: Sample-level TCR yields exhibited a median of approximately 89,000, with a range of about 23,224 to 700,000. TCRdb re-derived calls from the RACE reads in MiXCR, one entry per CDR3 protein. These V and J calls rely on TCRdb rather than the paper's analysis. Of fewer than 85,000 distinct CDR3 sequences listed, over 7% are singletons. The sample consisted of whole blood. The origin of this receptor is a male donor in good health. Some clones in this sample may be carry-over from other donors' samples.

The CDR3, as DNA: TGTGCCAGCAGCGATGGGAGGAAAAAACTGTTTTTT. This gives the protein CASSDGRKKLFF. The V and J genes are TRBV9 and TRBJ1-4; no clear D. V was shortened by 3 bases and J by 9 bases, with 9 bases between the two germline ends. Germline loops: CDR1 SGDLS, CDR2 YYNGEE. CDR3 size: 12 residues. Combining the CDR3 with reference TRBV9 and TRBJ1-4 gives the whole variable domain DSGVTQTPKHLITATGQRVTLRCSPRSGDLSVYWYQQSLDQGLQFLIQYYNGEERAKGNILERFSAQQFPDLHSELNLSSLELGDSALYFCASSDGRKKLFFGSGTQLSVL.